The 24 T cell receptor beta chains reported below all come from one sample, sequenced in a study of neoadjuvant anti-PD-1 for oral cavity cancer. The time point denotes: after neoadjuvant nivolumab, at surgical resection. The method was immunoSEQ multiplex PCR; TCRdb's version includes in-frame clones alone and lacks a portion of them. The repertoire holds over 65,000 clones, about nine tenths seen once, with 2.5% to 3% in the top ten. The material was PBMCs, obtained after nivolumab (anti-PD-1) treatment. These receptors were taken from a person between 40 and 80 years old with oral cavity squamous cell carcinoma.

The rearrangement links TRBV10-3 to TRBJ1-5; 8 nucleotides match TRBD1. The CDR3 length is 15 residues. The trim removed 10 bases at V and 1 base at J, leaving 9 bases unmatched. Germline assignment: CDR1 ENHRY and CDR2 SYGVKD. The CDR3 coding sequence is TGTGCCAGCGCGGACAGGGCATTCAGCAATCAGCCCCAGCATTTT. Encoded protein: CASADRAFSNQPQHF.

The J gene is TRBJ2-1, the V gene TRBV30; 7 bases agree with TRBD1. After removal of 3 bases from V and 3 bases from J, the junction contained 8 bases not matched to a gene. Germline values: CDR1 GTSNPN, CDR2 SVGIG (reference sequence). The CDR3 is 15 amino acids. Here the CDR3 DNA reads TGTGCCTGGAGCTTAAAGGGGACAGTCTACAATGAGCAGTTCTTC. Amino acid sequence: CAWSLKGTVYNEQFF. Full variable domain (remainder filled in from reference TRBV30 and TRBJ2-1): SQTIHQWPATLVQPVGSPLSLECTVEGTSNPNLYWYRQAAGRGLQLLFYSVGIGQISSEVPQNLSASRPQDRQFILSSKKLLLSDSGFYLCAWSLKGTVYNEQFFGPGTRLTVL.

The chain carries TRBV11-2 and TRBJ1-1; 7 bases map to TRBD1. CDR3 length: 15 residues. V lost 5 bases, J lost 1 base, and 7 bases stayed unmatched. From germline, CDR1 is SGHAT and CDR2 FQNNGV. The CDR3 sequence: CASSPMTGKNTEAFF. The CDR3 region has the DNA TGTGCCAGCAGCCCCATGACAGGGAAGAACACTGAAGCTTTCTTT.

This rearrangement joins TRBV27 to TRBJ2-3; 11 bases line up with TRBD2. Germline loops: CDR1 MNHEY, CDR2 SMNVEV (reference sequence). Unmatched junction bases numbered 6, after V lost 5 bases and J lost 2 bases. The CDR3 covers 16 residues. The CDR3 loop reads CASSTRLAGTTDTQYF. The CDR3 DNA sequence: TGTGCCAGCAGTACCCGACTAGCGGGAACCACAGATACGCAGTATTTT.

The rearrangement uses TRBV28 and TRBJ1-4; TRBD1 aligns across 7 bases. Germline-derived CDR1 and CDR2 are MDHEN and SYDVKM. Trimming cost V 10 bases and J 12 bases; bases outside gene matches: 17. The CDR3 has 14 amino acids. The CDR3 loop reads CATQGEGRMWELFF. CDR3 nucleotides: TGTGCCACTCAGGGGGAGGGAAGGATGTGGGAACTGTTTTTT. The full variable domain, rest sourced from reference TRBV28 and TRBJ1-4, is DVKVTQSSRYLVKRTGEKVFLECVQDMDHENMFWYRQDPGLGLRLIYFSYDVKMKEKGDIPEGYSVSREKKERFSLILESASTNQTSMYLCATQGEGRMWELFFGSGTQLSVL.

The V call is TRBV11-2, the J call TRBJ2-1; 8 bases map to TRBD2. From germline, CDR1 is SGHAT and CDR2 FQNNGV. The V gene end was trimmed by 5 bases and the J gene end by 9 bases; junction bases not matched to a gene: 12. The CDR3 is 15 amino acids. The CDR3 DNA is TGTGCCAGCAGCCCCTTGGGTCATCGGGGGGGTGAGCAGTTCTTC. This sequence encodes CASSPLGHRGGEQFF. Supplemented by reference TRBV11-2 and TRBJ2-1, the full variable domain reads EAGVAQSPRYKIIEKRQSVAFWCNPISGHATLYWYQQILGQGPKLLIQFQNNGVVDDSQLPKDRFSAERLKGVDSTLKIQPAKLEDSAVYLCASSPLGHRGGEQFFGPGTRLTVL.

The CDR3 protein is CASSESGQSTDTQYF. CDR3 DNA: TGCGCCAGCAGTGAGTCCGGTCAGTCCACAGATACGCAGTATTTT. V gene TRBV10-1 combines with J gene TRBJ2-3; D is unclear. The CDR3 extends over 15 amino acids. Trimming took 0 bases from V and 2 from J, leaving 9 bases between them. Germline V gives CDR1 WNHNN, CDR2 SYGVQD (reference sequence).

This clone has just a few counts. This chain connects TRBV18 to TRBJ2-7, with 9 nucleotides matching TRBD1. The V and J ends lost 2 bases and 3 bases, in that order; junction bases with no gene match: 11. Germline loops: CDR1 KGHSH, CDR2 LQKENI. The CDR3 totals 17 residues. DNA of the CDR3: TGTGCCAGCTCACCAGCCGCTTTTAGGGGACAGGGCTACGAGCAGTACTTC. Translation: CASSPAAFRGQGYEQYF.

The chain employs TRBV25-1 and TRBJ1-2; TRBD1 agrees at 8 bases. Losses at the gene ends were 3 bases for V and 0 bases for J; bases not matched to a gene: 6. The CDR3 runs 16 residues. Germline V CDR1 and CDR2: MGHDK, SYGVNS. This CDR3 is CASSDTRQGPNYGYTF. The CDR3 DNA sequence: TGTGCCAGCAGTGACACGAGACAGGGGCCTAACTATGGCTACACCTTC.

The chain carries TRBV25-1 and TRBJ1-2; D perhaps matches TRBD1 (6 bases). The CDR3 consists of 14 residues. V lost 1 base, J lost 3 bases, and 9 bases lay in between. Looked up from germline, CDR1 is MGHDK and CDR2 is SYGVNS. Here the CDR3 reads CASSELNRDYGYTF. CDR3 sequence (DNA): TGTGCCAGCAGTGAATTGAACAGGGACTATGGCTACACCTTC.

This clone has more than one count but fewer than ten. The gene calls are TRBV6-5 and TRBJ2-1, with TRBD2 identical over 10 bases. V was pared by 6 bases and J by 16 bases, with 12 bases of the junction left unmatched. This CDR3 spans 13 amino acids. The germline CDR1 and CDR2 sequences are MNHEY and SVGAGI. CDR3 protein: CASSNFPTSGAFF. As DNA, the CDR3 is TGTGCCAGCAGCAATTTTCCTACTAGCGGGGCCTTCTTC.

This chain connects TRBV5-1 to TRBJ2-2; D possibly matches TRBD1 or TRBD2 (5 bases each). The CDR3 spans 15 residues. Per germline, CDR1 SGHRS and CDR2 YFSETQ. V lost 2 bases and J lost 5, with 13 bases in between. The CDR3, as DNA: TGCGCCAGCAGCTTTTCGGCGTGGGGGACCGGGGAGCTGTTTTTT. Translating gives CASSFSAWGTGELFF.

The gene calls are TRBV2 and TRBJ2-1; tentative D call: TRBD2 (6 bases). Germline V CDR1 and CDR2: SNHLY, FYNNEI. The CDR3 totals 15 residues. Deletions cut 8 bases from V and 4 bases from J, with 18 bases between. CDR3: CASQEKTGTYNEQFF. CDR3 nucleotides: TGTGCCAGCCAAGAAAAGACCGGGACTTACAATGAGCAGTTCTTC. The complete variable domain, with remaining parts taken from reference TRBV2 and TRBJ2-1, reads EPEVTQTPSHQVTQMGQEVILRCVPISNHLYFYWYRQILGQKVEFLVSFYNNEISEKSEIFDDQFSVERPDGSNFTLKIRSTKLEDSAMYFCASQEKTGTYNEQFFGPGTRLTVL.

The gene calls are TRBV10-2 and TRBJ2-1; 12 nucleotides match TRBD2. CDR1 is WSHSY, CDR2 SAAADI, per germline. CDR3 length: 13 residues. Germline trimming cut 11 bases from V and 8 bases from J; bases unmatched to any gene: 7. This CDR3 is CAGGLAGTDEQFF. The CDR3 DNA reads as TGCGCCGGCGGACTAGCGGGAACCGATGAGCAGTTCTTC.

This clone has a handful of counts. The chain combines TRBV6-4 with TRBJ1-6; TRBD1 matches at 7 bases. Losses at the gene ends were 4 bases for V and 7 bases for J; bases not matched to a gene: 4. Per germline, CDR1 MRHNA and CDR2 SNTAGT. The CDR3 extends over 14 amino acids. CDR3 DNA sequence: TGTGCCAGCAGTGCCGGGACAGACAATTCACCCCTCCACTTT. Protein product: CASSAGTDNSPLHF.

CDR3 coding DNA: TGCGCCAGCAGTCCCGGGGGCAACTACGAGCAGTACTTC. Translation gives CASSPGGNYEQYF. This chain links TRBV5-1 with TRBJ2-7, with D possibly being TRBD1 or TRBD2 (6 bases each). Germline V lookup: CDR1 SGHRS, CDR2 YFSETQ. V was pared by 5 bases and J by 3 bases, with 12 bases between. The CDR3 has 13 amino acids.

This chain uses TRBV30 with TRBJ1-2; D might be TRBD1 (5 bases). The CDR3 is made up of 14 amino acids. The germline V gene has CDR1 GTSNPN and CDR2 SVGIG (reference sequence). V was shortened by 3 bases and J by 8 bases, with 19 bases between the two germline ends. The CDR3 coding sequence is TGTGCCTGGAGAAGTCAGGGAGTTGTAGGAGGCTACACCTTC. Protein: CAWRSQGVVGGYTF. Complete variable domain (other parts from reference TRBV30 and TRBJ1-2): SQTIHQWPATLVQPVGSPLSLECTVEGTSNPNLYWYRQAAGRGLQLLFYSVGIGQISSEVPQNLSASRPQDRQFILSSKKLLLSDSGFYLCAWRSQGVVGGYTFGSGTRLTVV.

The V gene is TRBV27, the J gene TRBJ1-2; 7 bases map to TRBD1. CDR1 is MNHEY and CDR2 is SMNVEV in the germline V gene (reference sequence). CDR3 length: 14 amino acids. The V and J ends lost 5 bases and 8 bases, in that order; junction bases with no gene match: 11. The CDR3 DNA reads as TGTGCCAGCAGTCCCCGACAGGGAACCGGCGGCTACACCTTC. Translation: CASSPRQGTGGYTF.

The chain is built from TRBV7-3 and TRBJ1-1; D is possibly TRBD1 (5 bases). Per germline, CDR1 SGHTA and CDR2 FQGTGA. The CDR3 is 16 residues long. Trimming stripped 5 bases from V and 4 bases from J, with 20 bases between. The CDR3 nucleotides are TGTGCCAGCAGCCCCAGCGGGGTGGGGGGTAGCACTGAAGCTTTCTTT. Translating gives CASSPSGVGGSTEAFF.

The V and J genes are TRBV7-9 and TRBJ1-3; D not certain. CDR3 length: 13 residues. V was shortened by 5 bases and J by 2 bases, with 7 bases between the two germline ends. Per germline, CDR1 SEHNR and CDR2 FQNEAQ (reference sequence). Here the CDR3 DNA reads TGTGCCAGCAGCCCCTGGGCTGGAAACACCATATATTTT. As protein: CASSPWAGNTIYF.

The CDR3 sequence is CASSLRAGADTQYF. The DNA of the CDR3 is TGTGCCAGTAGTCTGAGGGCTGGGGCTGATACGCAGTATTTT. V usage is TRBV19 and J usage is TRBJ2-3; perhaps D is TRBD1 or TRBD2 (5 bases each). CDR1 is LNHDA and CDR2 is SQIVND in the germline V gene (reference sequence). The V end lost 5 bases, the J end lost 6 bases, and 15 bases lay between the germline ends. The CDR3 totals 14 residues.

This clone showed up just once. This chain connects TRBV7-9 to TRBJ2-1, with 9 bases fitting TRBD2. Trimming removed 7 bases from V and 9 bases from J; junction bases left unmatched: 13. The CDR3 is made up of 15 amino acids. Germline CDR1 and CDR2: SEHNR and FQNEAQ (reference sequence). The CDR3 here is CASTRSREGRGEQFF. CDR3 nucleotide sequence: TGTGCCAGCACCCGCTCGCGGGAGGGCCGTGGTGAGCAGTTCTTC.

This clone was seen a few times. The rearrangement joins TRBV28 to TRBJ2-7; a weak D match, TRBD1 (6 bases). Germline V gene sequence: CDR1 MDHEN, CDR2 SYDVKM. V was clipped by 5 bases and J by 4 bases, with 21 bases between them. This CDR3 is 16 amino acids long. CDR3 sequence reads: CASSPSSHRTVYEQYF. The DNA of the CDR3 is TGTGCCAGCAGTCCCTCGTCACACAGGACAGTATACGAGCAGTACTTC.

V is TRBV5-1 and J is TRBJ1-2; D unclear. V dropped 0 bases and J dropped 0 bases, with 9 bases sitting between them. The CDR3 has 15 residues. The germline gives CDR1 SGHRS, CDR2 YFSETQ. The CDR3 nucleotides read TGCGCCAGCAGCTTGGATTCAGGAGCTAACTATGGCTACACCTTC. Residues: CASSLDSGANYGYTF. Looking up the rest from reference TRBV5-1 and TRBJ1-2 gives the full variable domain: KAGVTQTPRYLIKTRGQQVTLSCSPISGHRSVSWYQQTPGQGLQFLFEYFSETQRNKGNFPGRFSGRQFSNSRSEMNVSTLELGDSALYLCASSLDSGANYGYTFGSGTRLTVV.